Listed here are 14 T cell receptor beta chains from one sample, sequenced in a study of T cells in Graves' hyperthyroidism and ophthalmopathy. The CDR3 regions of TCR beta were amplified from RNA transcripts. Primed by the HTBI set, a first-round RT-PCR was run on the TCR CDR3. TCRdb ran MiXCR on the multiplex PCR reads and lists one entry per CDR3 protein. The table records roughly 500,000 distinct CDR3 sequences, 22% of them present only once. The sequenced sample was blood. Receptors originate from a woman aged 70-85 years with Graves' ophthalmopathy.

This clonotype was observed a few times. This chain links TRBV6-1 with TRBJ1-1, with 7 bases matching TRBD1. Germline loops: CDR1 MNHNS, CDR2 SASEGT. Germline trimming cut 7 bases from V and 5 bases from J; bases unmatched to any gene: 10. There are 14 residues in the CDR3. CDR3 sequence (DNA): TGTGCCAGCAAAGGTTGGCAGGGGGAAACTGAAGCTTTCTTT. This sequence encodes CASKGWQGETEAFF.

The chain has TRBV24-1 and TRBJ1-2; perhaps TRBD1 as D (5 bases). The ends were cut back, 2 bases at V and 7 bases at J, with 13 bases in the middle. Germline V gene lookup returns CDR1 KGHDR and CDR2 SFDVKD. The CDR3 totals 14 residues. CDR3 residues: CATSDSVRGGGYTF. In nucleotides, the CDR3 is TGTGCCACCAGTGATTCCGTTCGGGGCGGTGGCTACACCTTC.

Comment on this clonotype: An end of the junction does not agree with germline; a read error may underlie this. The CDR3 DNA reads TGCAGCGTTGAGGACAGAGCCAACACTAAAGCTTTCTTT. It yields the protein CSVEDRANTKAFF. The V gene is TRBV29-1, the J gene TRBJ1-1; weak D call: TRBD1 (6 bases). CDR3 size: 13 residues. The germline gives CDR1 SQVTM, CDR2 ANQGSEA.

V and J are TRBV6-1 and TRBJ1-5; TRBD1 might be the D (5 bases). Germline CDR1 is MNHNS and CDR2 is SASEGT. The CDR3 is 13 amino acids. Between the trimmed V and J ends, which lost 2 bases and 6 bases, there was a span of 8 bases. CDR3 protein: CASSERGFQPQHF. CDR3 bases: TGTGCCAGCAGTGAAAGGGGATTTCAGCCCCAGCATTTT.

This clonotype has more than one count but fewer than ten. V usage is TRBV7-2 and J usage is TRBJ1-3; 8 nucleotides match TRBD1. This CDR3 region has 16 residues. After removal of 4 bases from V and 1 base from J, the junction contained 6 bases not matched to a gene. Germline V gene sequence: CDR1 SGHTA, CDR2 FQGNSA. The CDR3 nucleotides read TGTGCCAGCAGCTCCAGCCAGGGGGCGTCTGGAAACACCATATATTTT. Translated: CASSSSQGASGNTIYF. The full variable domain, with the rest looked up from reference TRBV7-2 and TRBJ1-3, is GAGVSQSPSNKVTEKGKDVELRCDPISGHTALYWYRQSLGQGLEFLIYFQGNSAPDKSGLPSDRFSAERTGGSVSTLTIQRTQQEDSAVYLCASSSSQGASGNTIYFGEGSWLTVV.

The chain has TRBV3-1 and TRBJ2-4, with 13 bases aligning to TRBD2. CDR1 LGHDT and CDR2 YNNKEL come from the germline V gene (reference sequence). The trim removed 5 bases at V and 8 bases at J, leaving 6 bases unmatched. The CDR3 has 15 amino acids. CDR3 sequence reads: CASSFGTSGKYIQYF. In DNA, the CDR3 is TGTGCCAGCAGCTTTGGGACTAGCGGGAAATACATTCAGTACTTC.

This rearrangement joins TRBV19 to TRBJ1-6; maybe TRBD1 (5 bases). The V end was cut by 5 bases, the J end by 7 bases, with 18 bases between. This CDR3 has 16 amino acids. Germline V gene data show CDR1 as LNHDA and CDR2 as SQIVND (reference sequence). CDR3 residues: CASSLSGTGANSPLHF. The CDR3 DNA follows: TGTGCCAGTAGTCTTTCCGGGACCGGAGCCAATTCACCCCTCCACTTT.

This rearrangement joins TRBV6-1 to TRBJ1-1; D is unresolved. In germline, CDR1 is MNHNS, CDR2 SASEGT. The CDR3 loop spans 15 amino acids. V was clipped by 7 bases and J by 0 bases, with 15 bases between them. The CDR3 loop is CASILRGTLNTEAFF. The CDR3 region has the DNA TGTGCCAGCATCCTGAGAGGTACCCTGAACACTGAAGCTTTCTTT.

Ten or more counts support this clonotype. The CDR3 reads CASSTQHGSPLHF. The CDR3 DNA sequence: TGTGCCAGTAGTACGCAACATGGATCACCCCTCCACTTT. The chain recombines TRBV19 with TRBJ1-6; D is unresolved. The V end lost 4 bases, the J end lost 10 bases, and 11 bases lay between the germline ends. The CDR3 extends over 13 amino acids. Germline V gives CDR1 LNHDA, CDR2 SQIVND (reference sequence).

CDR3 amino acids: CSVAFSGYGYTF. CDR3 nucleotide sequence: TGCAGCGTTGCATTTTCCGGGTACGGCTACACCTTC. The chain is built from TRBV29-1 and TRBJ1-2; the D is unclear. The CDR3 has 12 residues. Trimming removed 4 bases from V and 8 bases from J, with 14 bases in between. Germline V gene sequence: CDR1 SQVTM, CDR2 ANQGSEA.

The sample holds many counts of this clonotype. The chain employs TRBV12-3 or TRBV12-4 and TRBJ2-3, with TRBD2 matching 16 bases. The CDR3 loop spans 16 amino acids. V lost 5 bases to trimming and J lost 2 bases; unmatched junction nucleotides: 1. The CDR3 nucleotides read TGTGCCAGCAGTGGGACTAGCGGGAGGGACACAGATACGCAGTATTTT. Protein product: CASSGTSGRDTDTQYF.

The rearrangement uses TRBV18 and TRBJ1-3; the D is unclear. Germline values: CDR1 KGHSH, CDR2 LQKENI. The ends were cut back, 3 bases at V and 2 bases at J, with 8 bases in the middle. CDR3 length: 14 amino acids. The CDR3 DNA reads TGTGCCAGCTCACCTTCAGTGACTGGAAACACCATATATTTT. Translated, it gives CASSPSVTGNTIYF. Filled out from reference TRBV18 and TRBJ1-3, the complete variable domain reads NAGVMQNPRHLVRRRGQEARLRCSPMKGHSHVYWYRQLPEEGLKFMVYLQKENIIDESGMPKERFSAEFPKEGPSILRIQQVVRGDSAAYFCASSPSVTGNTIYFGEGSWLTVV.

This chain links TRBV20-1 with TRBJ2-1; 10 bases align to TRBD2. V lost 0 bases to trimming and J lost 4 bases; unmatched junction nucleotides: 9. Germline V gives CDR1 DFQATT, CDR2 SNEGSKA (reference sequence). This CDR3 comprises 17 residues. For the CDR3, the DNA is TGCAGTGCTAGAGAGTCTAGCGGGGGATTAGGTTACAATGAGCAGTTCTTC. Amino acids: CSARESSGGLGYNEQFF.

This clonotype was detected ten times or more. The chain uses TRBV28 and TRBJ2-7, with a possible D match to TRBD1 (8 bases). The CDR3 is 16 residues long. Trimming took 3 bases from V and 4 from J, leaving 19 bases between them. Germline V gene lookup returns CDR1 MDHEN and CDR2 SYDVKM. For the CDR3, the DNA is TGTGCCAGCAGTTTGGGGGGGCAGGGGGCTTTATACGAGCAGTACTTC. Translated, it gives CASSLGGQGALYEQYF. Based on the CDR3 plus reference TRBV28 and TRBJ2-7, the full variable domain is DVKVTQSSRYLVKRTGEKVFLECVQDMDHENMFWYRQDPGLGLRLIYFSYDVKMKEKGDIPEGYSVSREKKERFSLILESASTNQTSMYLCASSLGGQGALYEQYFGPGTRLTVT.